This T cell receptor (beta chain) is drawn from a study of T cells of healthy individuals. In its sample, this clonotype was seen a few times. TCRdb ran MiXCR on the 5' RACE reads and lists one entry per CDR3 protein. The sample contains about 60,000 distinct CDR3 sequences, around 15% of which appear only once. V lost 2 bases to trimming and J lost 5 bases; unmatched junction nucleotides: 6. This CDR3 comprises 14 residues. Germline CDR1 SGHRS, CDR2 YFSETQ. The TCR originated in a human donor in good health. The chain combines TRBV5-1 with TRBJ2-5; 7 bases line up with TRBD2. This chain's CDR3 is CASSFAGDTETQYF. Here the CDR3 DNA reads TGCGCCAGCAGCTTTGCGGGAGACACGGAGACCCAGTACTTC.